This passage covers 24 T cell receptor beta chains from one sample sequenced in a study of CD8+CD57+ T cells in acquired aplastic anemia. Genomic DNA constituted the template upon which TCR beta VDJ and CDR3 profiling was performed. TCRdb itself ran the reads through MiXCR, one entry per CDR3 protein. The data hold just over 400,000 distinct CDR3 sequences, with just under 70% observed a single time. Sample: sorted CD4+, CD8+, or CD8+CD57+ T cells (not recorded which) from PBMCs. All receptors derive from a human donor in good health, serving as a control.

The V and J genes are TRBV2 and TRBJ1-1, with D possibly being TRBD1 (5 bases). Between the trimmed V and J ends, which lost 3 bases and 13 bases, there was a span of 21 bases. This CDR3 has 14 amino acids. In germline, CDR1 is SNHLY, CDR2 FYNNEI. CDR3 nucleotides: TGTGCCAGCAGTGATTCCCAGGGCCCTGTGGAGGGTTTCTTT. Its translation: CASSDSQGPVEGFF. Looking up the rest from reference TRBV2 and TRBJ1-1 gives the full variable domain: EPEVTQTPSHQVTQMGQEVILRCVPISNHLYFYWYRQILGQKVEFLVSFYNNEISEKSEIFDDQFSVERPDGSNFTLKIRSTKLEDSAMYFCASSDSQGPVEGFFGQGTRLTVV.

Remarks on this clonotype: Because it lacks the conserved phenylalanine or tryptophan at the end, this CDR3 is likely a read error. It is unclear where the CDR3 begins or ends on the DNA, so no DNA is shown, and the CDR3 is as TCRdb lists it. The CDR3 protein is CASSEPEPE. The V gene is TRBV25-1, the J gene TRBJ1-5. Inclusive of both ends, the CDR3 amounts to 9 amino acids. Germline CDR1 reads MGHDK; CDR2 reads SYGVNS.

The rearrangement joins TRBV20-1 to TRBJ1-1; D is perhaps TRBD1 (6 bases). V was cut by 2 bases and J by 1 base, with 11 bases left in between. Germline V gives CDR1 DFQATT, CDR2 SNEGSKA (reference sequence). The CDR3 has 14 residues. CDR3 in amino acids: CSARPQGPNTEAFF. CDR3 DNA sequence: TGCAGTGCTAGACCGCAGGGGCCGAACACTGAAGCTTTCTTT.

This clonotype was picked up a small number of times. This chain joins TRBV20-1 and TRBJ2-7, with a weak D call TRBD1 (5 bases). V shed 1 base and J shed 13 bases, with 14 bases lying between them. The CDR3 extends over 11 amino acids. Per the germline V gene, CDR1 is DFQATT and CDR2 is SNEGSKA (reference sequence). The CDR3 DNA follows: TGCAGTGCTAGAGGGCTCAGGGCTAGTTACTTC. Amino acid sequence: CSARGLRASYF.

J is TRBJ2-7 and V is TRBV20-1; the D gene is possibly TRBD2 (6 bases). With 6 bases removed from V and 0 bases from J, the gap between germline ends came to 15 bases. This CDR3 contains 14 residues. Germline-derived CDR1 and CDR2 are DFQATT and SNEGSKA (reference sequence). CDR3 DNA: TGCAGTGCACCTCCTAGCGCCAGCTCCTACGAGCAGTACTTC. This translates into CSAPPSASSYEQYF.

A word on this clonotype: At one end the junction does not follow the germline gene, possibly because of a read error. The chain has TRBV10-3 and TRBJ2-1, with 8 bases identical to TRBD2. This CDR3 has 15 residues. Per the germline V gene, CDR1 is ENHRY and CDR2 is SYGVKD. The DNA of the CDR3 is TGTGCCAGCAGCTCTCGGGGGGGCCTCGACAATGAGCAGCTCTTC. Its translation: CASSSRGGLDNEQLF.

A word on this clonotype: This CDR3 is missing its conserved last phenylalanine or tryptophan, likely due to a read error. The DNA is left out, because the CDR3 cannot be placed on it with certainty; the CDR3 is given as TCRdb lists it. The rearrangement joins TRBV2 to TRBJ1-2; the D call of TRBD1 is as the table states it, not checked on the DNA. The germline CDR1 and CDR2 sequences are SNHLY and FYNNEI. The CDR3 length is 13 residues, termini included. This chain's CDR3 is CASSPDWVNGPPY.

Details on this clonotype: A much larger clone differs by one base, so this may be a read error. The CDR3 ends on some other residue instead of the conserved phenylalanine or tryptophan, so this is likely a read error. The rearrangement uses TRBV5-1 and TRBJ1-4; tentatively, D is TRBD1 (6 bases). Trimming stripped 4 bases from V and 8 bases from J, with 18 bases between. This CDR3 spans 15 amino acids. The germline CDR1 and CDR2 sequences are SGHRS and YFSETQ. CDR3 sequence reads: CASSLNPGVPEKLFL. The CDR3 DNA reads as TGCGCCAGCAGCCTCAACCCAGGGGTTCCCGAAAAACTGTTTCTT.

The chain uses TRBV7-2 and TRBJ1-1; no clear D gene. The germline V gene has CDR1 SGHTA and CDR2 FQGNSA. The CDR3 loop spans 14 amino acids. V was cut by 1 base and J by 14 bases, with 20 bases left in between. CDR3 nucleotide sequence: TGTGCCAGCAGCTTAGTGCGATTGAAGACTGAAGTGTTCTTT. Amino acid sequence: CASSLVRLKTEVFF.

This chain uses TRBV7-2 with TRBJ2-3; no definite D call. Germline values: CDR1 SGHTA, CDR2 FQGNSA. The CDR3 spans 16 residues. Between the trimmed V and J ends, which lost 6 bases and 11 bases, there was a span of 27 bases. The CDR3 bases are TGTGCCAGCAGTTTTCGCCAGTACGAGCAGTACTTCAGGCAGTATTTT. Its protein is CASSFRQYEQYFRQYF.

A note on this clonotype: The DNA is omitted, as the CDR3 cannot be located on it reliably, and the CDR3 follows TCRdb's listing. The V gene is TRBV9, the J gene TRBJ2-3. The germline CDR1 and CDR2 sequences are SGDLS and YYNGEE. The CDR3 length is 15 residues, termini included. CDR3 region: CASGVAGNIQYFEYF.

This chain uses TRBV7-9 with TRBJ2-5; a weak D match, TRBD1 (5 bases). The J call could be wrong; TRBJ2-1 is a better fit for the DNA end. The CDR3 loop spans 16 amino acids. Germline V CDR1 and CDR2: SEHNR, FQNEAQ (reference sequence). CDR3 protein: CASSLGRRAEVDAQFF. As DNA, the CDR3 is TGTGCCAGCAGCTTAGGTCGCAGGGCCGAGGTCGACGCGCAGTTCTTC.

A note on this clonotype: One end of the junction does not line up with germline, which may come from a read error. V and J are TRBV3-1 and TRBJ1-2, with 8 bases matching TRBD1. Germline CDR1 LGHDT, CDR2 YNNKEL (reference sequence). The CDR3 totals 16 residues. CDR3 in DNA: TGTGCCAGCAGCCAAATAACGGGACAGGCGTACTACGGCTACACCTTC. Amino acids: CASSQITGQAYYGYTF.

With respect to this clonotype: Without the conserved terminal phenylalanine or tryptophan, this CDR3 likely stems from a read error. It is unclear where the CDR3 begins or ends on the DNA, so no DNA is shown, and the CDR3 is as TCRdb lists it. The V gene is TRBV9, the J gene TRBJ1-1; the table gives TRBD1 as D, unverified against the DNA. Germline V gene data show CDR1 as SGDLS and CDR2 as YYNGEE. The CDR3 contains 12 residues when both ends are counted. The CDR3 region is CASSLSRTETDT.

There are many counts of this clonotype. V and J are TRBV7-2 and TRBJ1-1, with TRBD1 identical over 8 bases. The CDR3 totals 13 residues. Trimming took 2 bases from V and 5 from J; bases not matched to a gene: 1. Germline CDR1 SGHTA, CDR2 FQGNSA. CDR3 bases: TGTGCCAGCAGCTTACGACAGGGGACTGAAGCTTTCTTT. As protein: CASSLRQGTEAFF.

This clonotype appeared a single time. The chain has TRBV11-2 and TRBJ2-1, with 8 bases matching TRBD2. The V gene end was trimmed by 5 bases and the J gene end by 9 bases; junction bases not matched to a gene: 12. The CDR3 sequence is 15 residues long. CDR1 is SGHAT, CDR2 FQNNGV, per germline. The CDR3 here is CASSESGGTRGEQFF. Written as DNA, the CDR3 is TGTGCCAGCAGCGAATCGGGGGGGACTAGAGGTGAGCAGTTCTTC. Drawing the rest from reference TRBV11-2 and TRBJ2-1, the complete variable domain is EAGVAQSPRYKIIEKRQSVAFWCNPISGHATLYWYQQILGQGPKLLIQFQNNGVVDDSQLPKDRFSAERLKGVDSTLKIQPAKLEDSAVYLCASSESGGTRGEQFFGPGTRLTVL.

V and J are TRBV7-2 and TRBJ1-2; no reliable D call. The ends were cut back, 1 base at V and 8 bases at J, with 17 bases in the middle. CDR1 is SGHTA and CDR2 is FQGNSA in the germline V gene. The CDR3 totals 15 residues. The CDR3 loop reads CASSLEGASGSGYTF. CDR3 DNA sequence: TGTGCCAGCAGCTTAGAGGGCGCCTCCGGGTCCGGCTACACCTTC.

This chain links TRBV12-3 or TRBV12-4 with TRBJ1-5, with D uncertain. V dropped 5 bases and J dropped 4 bases, with 15 bases sitting between them. CDR3 length equals 15 residues. CDR3 DNA sequence: TGTGCCAGCAGTGCGTCGCTAGGGCGGAATCAGCCCCAGCATTTT. Translated, it gives CASSASLGRNQPQHF.

This clonotype showed up many times. CDR3 sequence (DNA): TGTGCCAGCAGCGTAGGCCAGGGCACAGATACGCAGTATTTT. Its protein is CASSVGQGTDTQYF. The chain recombines TRBV9 with TRBJ2-3; no definite D call. V was trimmed by 0 bases and J by 1 base, leaving 6 bases between them. The CDR3 extends over 14 amino acids. Germline V lookup: CDR1 SGDLS, CDR2 YYNGEE. Full variable domain (missing parts from reference TRBV9 and TRBJ2-3): DSGVTQTPKHLITATGQRVTLRCSPRSGDLSVYWYQQSLDQGLQFLIQYYNGEERAKGNILERFSAQQFPDLHSELNLSSLELGDSALYFCASSVGQGTDTQYFGPGTRLTVL.

Points on this clonotype: Germline is not matched at one junction end, which may reflect a read error. V and J are TRBV5-1 and TRBJ2-2; TRBD1 or TRBD2 may be the D gene (5 bases each). Germline values: CDR1 SGHRS, CDR2 YFSETQ. This CDR3 is built from 11 residues. The CDR3 DNA sequence: TGTGCCAGCAGCTTGCACGGGACGCTGTTTTTT. Protein sequence: CASSLHGTLFF.

J is TRBJ1-2 and V is TRBV7-2, with D perhaps TRBD1 (5 bases). Per the germline V gene, CDR1 is SGHTA and CDR2 is FQGNSA. V was clipped by 0 bases and J by 14 bases, with 22 bases between them. The CDR3 runs to 15 residues. CDR3 bases: TGTGCCAGCAGCTTAGCCAGGGCCGGCCCGTATAGCAATACCTTC. Residues: CASSLARAGPYSNTF.

This chain connects TRBV7-2 to TRBJ2-7; D may be TRBD1 or TRBD2 (5 bases each). V dropped 5 bases and J dropped 11 bases, with 25 bases sitting between them. Germline-derived CDR1 and CDR2 are SGHTA and FQGNSA. The CDR3 extends over 15 amino acids. In DNA, the CDR3 is TGTGCCAGCAGCCTAGTAACGGGGCTAACCTACCAGAAGTACTTC. It encodes CASSLVTGLTYQKYF.

The rearrangement links TRBV12-3 or TRBV12-4 to TRBJ2-7; the D is unclear. The V and J ends lost 1 base and 3 bases respectively, with 10 bases between them. CDR3 length: 14 residues. Here the CDR3 DNA reads TGTGCCAGCAGTTTAGGGACGGAACTCTACGAGCAGTACTTC. Amino acid sequence: CASSLGTELYEQYF.

V and J are TRBV9 and TRBJ1-2; 9 bases agree with TRBD1. Germline CDR1 SGDLS, CDR2 YYNGEE. The CDR3 has 16 amino acids. V gave up 2 bases and J gave up 8 bases; unmatched junction bases: 13. The CDR3 nucleotides are TGTGCCAGCAGCGTGGATACCGGGACAGGGACCTACGGCTACACCTTC. Translated: CASSVDTGTGTYGYTF.